These 30 T cell receptor beta chains were sequenced from one sample in a study of cytomegalovirus exposure and HLA in healthy donors. The primer mix had 60 Vbeta and 13 Jbeta primers. The data were produced by immunoSEQ multiplex PCR, yet TCRdb's version contains in-frame clones alone and is incomplete. Among 90,000 to 150,000 clones listed, around 63% were seen once. The sequenced sample consisted of PBMCs. All receptors come from a man aged 40-55 years in good health and CMV-seropositive.

This clone was picked up a small number of times. The rearrangement joins TRBV19 to TRBJ2-3, with 7 bases identical to TRBD2. The CDR3 extends over 15 amino acids. Germline values: CDR1 LNHDA, CDR2 SQIVND (reference sequence). After removal of 7 bases from V and 4 bases from J, the junction contained 11 bases not matched to a gene. CDR3 sequence: CASTKLAGVPDTQYF. The CDR3 DNA follows: TGTGCCAGTACGAAGTTGGCGGGAGTACCAGATACGCAGTATTTT.

The chain links TRBV2 to TRBJ2-7, with 11 bases identical to TRBD2. This CDR3 is built from 14 residues. Germline values: CDR1 SNHLY, CDR2 FYNNEI. The junction had 4 bases not matched to a gene; V was cut back by 5 bases and J by 4 bases. CDR3 bases: TGTGCCAGCAGTTATAGCGGGAGGGTTTACGAGCAGTACTTC. Translation gives CASSYSGRVYEQYF.

The chain is built from TRBV7-9 and TRBJ1-1; D is ambiguous. The CDR3 has 16 amino acids. V lost 5 bases to trimming and J lost 2 bases, with 18 bases between them. Looked up from germline, CDR1 is SEHNR and CDR2 is FQNEAQ (reference sequence). CDR3 sequence: CASSILTGRHNTEAFF. In DNA, the CDR3 is TGTGCCAGCAGCATCCTGACGGGGAGGCATAACACTGAAGCTTTCTTT.

This chain links TRBV6-6 with TRBJ1-5, with a weak D call TRBD1 (6 bases). Per the germline V gene, CDR1 is MNHNY and CDR2 is SVGAGI (reference sequence). V dropped 11 bases and J dropped 4 bases, with 15 bases sitting between them. The CDR3 extends over 13 amino acids. In nucleotides, the CDR3 is TGTGCCGGTCGACAGGAGGCAAATCAGCCCCAGCATTTT. This encodes CAGRQEANQPQHF.

The CDR3 is CASALDRATYNEQFF. CDR3 nucleotide sequence: TGTGCCAGCGCATTGGACAGAGCAACCTACAATGAGCAGTTCTTC. This chain links TRBV25-1 with TRBJ2-1, with TRBD1 as a possible D gene (6 bases). CDR1 and CDR2 (germline): MGHDK, SYGVNS. The length of the CDR3 is 15 residues. The ends were cut back, 8 bases at V and 2 bases at J, with 16 bases in the middle.

This clone has just a few counts. This sequence joins TRBV13 and TRBJ1-1; 9 bases line up with TRBD1. V dropped 5 bases and J dropped 3; count of bases not matched to a gene: 10. CDR3 length: 16 residues. Germline assignment: CDR1 PRHDT and CDR2 FYEKMQ (reference sequence). CDR3 sequence: CASSHRGHGSHTEAFF. CDR3 coding DNA: TGTGCCAGCAGCCACAGGGGGCACGGTTCCCACACTGAAGCTTTCTTT.

Judged by abundance, this clone is large. V usage is TRBV6-5 and J usage is TRBJ2-7; possible D gene TRBD2, 6 bases. With 2 bases removed from V and 4 bases from J, the gap between germline ends came to 9 bases. Germline V gene data show CDR1 as MNHEY and CDR2 as SVGAGI. This CDR3 region has 13 residues. CDR3 DNA sequence: TGTGCCAGCAGTTACGTCGCGGGGTACGAGCAGTACTTC. It is translated as CASSYVAGYEQYF.

The chain has TRBV6-5 and TRBJ1-5; possible D gene TRBD1, 6 bases. This CDR3 contains 14 residues. V lost 6 bases and J 6 bases, leaving 15 bases between the germline ends. Germline lookup yields CDR1 MNHEY and CDR2 SVGAGI. The DNA for the CDR3 is TGTGCCAGCAGCTCTGGACAGAGGAGTCAGCCCCAGCATTTT. As protein: CASSSGQRSQPQHF.

The CDR3 region has the DNA TGTGCCTGGCAGTTAGCGGGAGACTCCAGGGAGACCCAGTACTTC. As protein: CAWQLAGDSRETQYF. The V gene is TRBV30, the J gene TRBJ2-5; 9 positions match TRBD2. CDR3 length: 15 residues. Germline values: CDR1 GTSNPN, CDR2 SVGIG (reference sequence). V was pared by 5 bases and J by 5 bases, with 12 bases of the junction left unmatched.

This CDR3 reads CASSVQTSVYNEQFF. The CDR3, as DNA: TGTGCCAGCAGCGTACAGACTAGCGTGTACAATGAGCAGTTCTTC. V gene TRBV9 combines with J gene TRBJ2-1; 8 bases fit TRBD2. CDR1 SGDLS and CDR2 YYNGEE come from the germline V gene. Trimming cost V 1 base and J 4 bases; bases outside gene matches: 4. CDR3 length equals 15 residues.

The chain recombines TRBV5-1 with TRBJ1-2, with D perhaps matching TRBD1 (6 bases). V lost 0 bases, J lost 7 bases, and 13 bases lay in between. Germline V CDR1 and CDR2: SGHRS, YFSETQ. This CDR3 region has 14 residues. CDR3 sequence: CASSLAGGARGYTF. CDR3 nucleotide sequence: TGCGCCAGCAGCTTGGCCGGGGGGGCGCGTGGCTACACCTTC.

This chain joins TRBV19 and TRBJ1-1; no clear D gene. CDR3 length: 15 residues. Trimming cost V 6 bases and J 5 bases, with 19 bases left between them. Germline loops: CDR1 LNHDA, CDR2 SQIVND (reference sequence). The CDR3 DNA reads TGTGCCAGTAGGGATGGAGGGTTTGGGGTGACTGAAGCTTTCTTT. It codes for CASRDGGFGVTEAFF.

This chain uses TRBV27 with TRBJ2-4, with 8 nucleotides matching TRBD2. This CDR3 is built from 14 residues. Germline trimming cut 5 bases from V and 9 bases from J; bases unmatched to any gene: 9. The germline V gene has CDR1 MNHEY and CDR2 SMNVEV (reference sequence). This CDR3 reads CASSPGTSFAIQYF. The DNA for the CDR3 is TGTGCCAGCAGTCCCGGGACTAGTTTCGCCATTCAGTACTTC.

V and J are TRBV6-5 and TRBJ2-7; 8 nucleotides match TRBD2. Germline CDR1 and CDR2: MNHEY and SVGAGI. The CDR3 is 15 amino acids. V trimming: 6 bases; J trimming: 0 bases; junction bases outside the gene matches: 7. The CDR3 coding sequence is TGTGCCAGCAGGTCCGGGGGGGGCGGCTCCTACGAGCAGTACTTC. This translates into CASRSGGGGSYEQYF.

V gene TRBV15 combines with J gene TRBJ1-2; D might be TRBD1 (5 bases). The germline V gene encodes CDR1 LNHNV and CDR2 YYDKDF (reference sequence). The CDR3 has 14 residues. Trimming shortened V by 10 bases and J by 6 bases, and 21 bases separated the two germline ends. The CDR3 spells CASSPGGTGDGYTF. CDR3 in DNA: TGTGCCAGCTCGCCGGGAGGAACAGGCGATGGCTACACCTTC.

This clone was observed a handful of times. The chain joins TRBV10-3 to TRBJ2-3, with D maybe TRBD2 (6 bases). This CDR3 contains 14 residues. Looked up from germline, CDR1 is ENHRY and CDR2 is SYGVKD. Trimming took 4 bases from V and 1 from J, leaving 9 bases between them. The DNA of the CDR3 is TGTGCCATCAGTGCAGCGGGTGGCACAGATACGCAGTATTTT. This encodes CAISAAGGTDTQYF.

The chain carries TRBV9 and TRBJ1-2; perhaps TRBD1 as D (6 bases). There are 15 residues in the CDR3. Looked up from germline, CDR1 is SGDLS and CDR2 is YYNGEE. Trimming took off 3 bases at V and 8 bases at J, with 20 bases between the two ends. Written as DNA, the CDR3 is TGTGCCAGCAGCGCTGACCCACAGGGTCAAGGGGGCTACACCTTC. Its translation: CASSADPQGQGGYTF.

This sequence joins TRBV19 and TRBJ2-5, with a tentative D call TRBD1 (5 bases). With 6 bases removed from V and 1 base from J, the gap between germline ends came to 12 bases. CDR1 and CDR2 from the germline V gene are LNHDA and SQIVND (reference sequence). This CDR3 is 14 amino acids long. The CDR3 protein is CASRTDSFQETQYF. CDR3 DNA: TGTGCCAGTAGGACCGACAGCTTCCAAGAGACCCAGTACTTC.

The chain couples TRBV4-3 to TRBJ2-7, with D tentatively TRBD2 (5 bases). The CDR3 runs to 15 residues. V was pared by 0 bases and J by 2 bases, with 11 bases between. CDR1 and CDR2 (germline): LGHNA, YSLEER. The CDR3 region has the DNA TGCGCCAGCAGCCAAGATTTGGCGGGCCCCTACGAGCAGTACTTC. Translating gives CASSQDLAGPYEQYF.

This clone was recorded at least ten times. The gene calls are TRBV2 and TRBJ1-5, with TRBD1 as a possible D gene (6 bases). This CDR3 is 15 amino acids long. From germline, CDR1 is SNHLY and CDR2 FYNNEI. V lost 6 bases and J lost 0, with 12 bases in between. The DNA for the CDR3 is TGTGCCAGCAGGGGACATAAATATAGCAATCAGCCCCAGCATTTT. Translated: CASRGHKYSNQPQHF.

This chain links TRBV30 with TRBJ1-3; D remains unclear. Trimming pared 5 bases from V and 0 bases from J, leaving 5 bases between. The CDR3 covers 12 residues. Germline V gene data show CDR1 as GTSNPN and CDR2 as SVGIG (reference sequence). The CDR3, as DNA: TGTGCCTGGGAGAGCTCTGGAAACACCATATATTTT. The encoded protein is CAWESSGNTIYF. Variable domain in full (rest from reference TRBV30 and TRBJ1-3): SQTIHQWPATLVQPVGSPLSLECTVEGTSNPNLYWYRQAAGRGLQLLFYSVGIGQISSEVPQNLSASRPQDRQFILSSKKLLLSDSGFYLCAWESSGNTIYFGEGSWLTVV.

This clone appeared a few times. The chain recombines TRBV7-3 with TRBJ1-1, with D maybe TRBD1 (5 bases). In germline, CDR1 is SGHTA, CDR2 FQGTGA. There are 13 residues in the CDR3. Trimming pared 11 bases from V and 4 bases from J, leaving 17 bases between. Here the CDR3 reads CAGRGSLGTEAFF. In nucleotides, the CDR3 is TGTGCCGGGCGGGGCAGCCTGGGCACTGAAGCTTTCTTT.

The chain couples TRBV27 to TRBJ1-5; no reliable D call. Germline CDR1 reads MNHEY; CDR2 reads SMNVEV (reference sequence). The CDR3 totals 14 residues. V dropped 4 bases and J dropped 7 bases, with 14 bases sitting between them. CDR3 sequence reads: CASSSPAGGQPQHF. The CDR3 DNA follows: TGTGCCAGCAGTTCCCCCGCTGGAGGGCAGCCCCAGCATTTT.

The chain joins TRBV5-6 to TRBJ1-2, with D perhaps TRBD1 (5 bases). The CDR3 covers 15 residues. Deletions cut 4 bases from V and 4 bases from J, with 17 bases between. Germline V CDR1 and CDR2: SGHDT, YYEEEE. The CDR3 loop is CASSVERGGFYGYTF. In nucleotides, the CDR3 is TGTGCCAGCAGCGTAGAAAGGGGCGGTTTCTATGGCTACACCTTC.

This clone was counted between two and nine times. The chain combines TRBV6-5 with TRBJ1-1, with a possible D match to TRBD1 (6 bases). The germline V gene has CDR1 MNHEY and CDR2 SVGAGI. Trimming took off 5 bases at V and 5 bases at J, with 15 bases between the two ends. This CDR3 contains 14 residues. CDR3 nucleotides: TGTGCCAGCAGTGACTGGGGGACACCTACTGAAGCTTTCTTT. This encodes CASSDWGTPTEAFF.

This chain connects TRBV6-1 to TRBJ2-7, with TRBD2 matching 14 bases. The CDR3 extends over 18 amino acids. Germline values: CDR1 MNHNS, CDR2 SASEGT. After removal of 4 bases from V and 0 bases from J, the junction contained 8 bases not matched to a gene. The CDR3 loop reads CASSGPGTSGGPSYEQYF. For the CDR3, the DNA is TGTGCCAGCAGTGGCCCCGGGACTAGCGGGGGACCCTCCTACGAGCAGTACTTC.

V usage is TRBV20-1 and J usage is TRBJ2-7, with D unresolved. The germline V gene encodes CDR1 DFQATT and CDR2 SNEGSKA (reference sequence). The CDR3 is 11 residues long. Trimming cost V 2 bases and J 5 bases, with 7 bases left between them. In DNA, the CDR3 is TGCAGTGCTAGAAATTTTAACGAGCAGTACTTC. It yields the protein CSARNFNEQYF.

V and J are TRBV4-3 and TRBJ1-2; D gene ambiguous. Germline V lookup: CDR1 LGHNA, CDR2 YSLEER. The V gene lost 1 base and the J gene lost 0 bases, with 15 bases spanning the gap. The CDR3 sequence is 17 residues long. The CDR3 loop is CASSQVYAGRANYGYTF. The CDR3 coding sequence is TGCGCCAGCAGCCAAGTTTATGCAGGCAGAGCTAACTATGGCTACACCTTC.

The table lists this clone with a few counts. V usage is TRBV2 and J usage is TRBJ2-2, with unresolved D. The V gene's germline CDR1 is SNHLY and CDR2 FYNNEI. The CDR3 has 12 residues. V dropped 6 bases and J dropped 1 base, with 3 bases sitting between them. The CDR3 nucleotides are TGTGCCAGCAGCCGGAACACCGGGGAGCTGTTTTTT. Translated, it gives CASSRNTGELFF.

The V call is TRBV7-9, the J call TRBJ1-2, with 9 bases matching TRBD1. This CDR3 is built from 16 residues. CDR1 is SEHNR and CDR2 is FQNEAQ in the germline V gene (reference sequence). Germline trimming cut 3 bases from V and 4 bases from J; bases unmatched to any gene: 9. The CDR3 reads CASSFEPGQGVYGYTF. In DNA form, the CDR3 reads TGTGCCAGCAGCTTCGAGCCGGGACAGGGCGTCTATGGCTACACCTTC.